The 26 T cell receptor beta chains reported below all come from one sample, sequenced in a study of T cells in Graves' hyperthyroidism and ophthalmopathy. Using RNA transcripts as the source, TCR beta CDR3 regions were amplified. Carried out on the TCR CDR3, a first-round RT-PCR used the HTBI primer set. TCRdb reanalysed the multiplex PCR reads using MiXCR and keeps one entry per CDR3 protein. The data show hundreds of thousands of distinct CDR3 sequences, with 38% seen just once and 8.9% held by the top ten. Sequencing was done on a sample of blood. The receptors here all came from a young man with Graves' hyperthyroidism.

This clonotype was picked up many times. This chain joins TRBV15 and TRBJ2-3; no reliable D call. The CDR3 sequence is 14 residues long. Germline V CDR1 and CDR2: LNHNV, YYDKDF (reference sequence). The V end was cut by 3 bases, the J end by 3 bases, with 10 bases between. Here the CDR3 reads CATSRSRITDTQYF. CDR3 sequence (DNA): TGTGCCACCAGCAGGTCCAGGATTACAGATACGCAGTATTTT.

The gene calls are TRBV2 and TRBJ2-7, with 9 bases lining up with TRBD2. The J segment lost 7 bases and the V segment lost 1 base, leaving 11 bases of the junction unmatched. Germline-derived CDR1 and CDR2 are SNHLY and FYNNEI. CDR3 length: 16 amino acids. The CDR3, as DNA: TGTGCCAGCAGTGAAGTGGGGCGGGGGGGCGAAGGAGAGCAGTACTTC. This codes for CASSEVGRGGEGEQYF.

In this sample, this clonotype turned up a few times. The chain carries TRBV6-5 and TRBJ1-1; no clear D gene. With 2 bases removed from V and 0 bases from J, the gap between germline ends came to 7 bases. This CDR3 spans 14 amino acids. CDR1 and CDR2 from the germline V gene are MNHEY and SVGAGI. The CDR3 spells CASSYPPVNTEAFF. In DNA, the CDR3 is TGTGCCAGCAGTTACCCGCCGGTGAACACTGAAGCTTTCTTT.

This clonotype was counted between two and nine times. V gene TRBV6-5 combines with J gene TRBJ2-5; D is unclear. Germline CDR1 MNHEY, CDR2 SVGAGI. The CDR3 covers 12 residues. V was pared by 7 bases and J by 0 bases, with 6 bases between. CDR3 amino acids: CASKPDQETQYF. The CDR3 coding sequence is TGTGCCAGCAAACCGGACCAAGAGACCCAGTACTTC.

The V and J genes are TRBV5-1 and TRBJ1-4, with 10 bases that match TRBD1. This CDR3 comprises 17 residues. CDR1 is SGHRS, CDR2 YFSETQ, per germline. Trimming at V came to 3 bases and at J to 4 bases, leaving 9 bases not matched to a gene. In DNA form, the CDR3 reads TGCGCCAGCAGCTCCCGGGACAGGGGCCAACTTAATGAAAAACTGTTTTTT. Its protein product is CASSSRDRGQLNEKLFF.

This clonotype showed up many times. V and J are TRBV24-1 and TRBJ1-4; TRBD1 agrees at 7 bases. J gave up 8 bases and V 9 bases, and 2 bases lay outside the gene matches. CDR1 and CDR2 (germline): KGHDR, SFDVKD. The CDR3 sequence is 11 residues long. The CDR3 loop is CATGDSEKLFF. Written as DNA, the CDR3 is TGTGCCACCGGGGACAGCGAAAAACTGTTTTTT.

This clonotype was detected ten times or more. V and J are TRBV19 and TRBJ1-5; TRBD1 aligns across 8 bases. CDR3 length equals 14 residues. Germline assignment: CDR1 LNHDA and CDR2 SQIVND (reference sequence). V trimming: 6 bases; J trimming: 6 bases; junction bases outside the gene matches: 7. CDR3 nucleotides: TGTGCCAGTAGAGGACAGGGACGGGTTCAGCCCCAGCATTTT. This translates into CASRGQGRVQPQHF. Complete variable domain (other parts from reference TRBV19 and TRBJ1-5): DGGITQSPKYLFRKEGQNVTLSCEQNLNHDAMYWYRQDPGQGLRLIYYSQIVNDFQKGDIAEGYSVSREKKESFPLTVTSAQKNPTAFYLCASRGQGRVQPQHFGDGTRLSIL.

The J gene is TRBJ1-1, the V gene TRBV7-2, with 7 bases that match TRBD1. Germline V CDR1 and CDR2: SGHTA, FQGNSA. Trimming at V came to 4 bases and at J to 4 bases, leaving 9 bases not matched to a gene. CDR3 size: 15 residues. The CDR3, as DNA: TGTGCCAGCAGCTCCCAGATGGACAGGACCACTGAAGCTTTCTTT. This codes for CASSSQMDRTTEAFF.

This clonotype occurred many times. The chain has TRBV10-3 and TRBJ1-1; a weak D match, TRBD1 (6 bases). CDR1 and CDR2 from the germline V gene are ENHRY and SYGVKD. V was pared by 2 bases and J by 7 bases, with 11 bases between. This CDR3 is 13 amino acids long. CDR3 sequence (DNA): TGTGCCATCAGTGAGACAGGGCAGGGTGAAGCTTTCTTT. The encoded protein is CAISETGQGEAFF.

Remarks on this clonotype: This may come from a read error, since a much larger clone is one base off. This chain connects TRBV19 to TRBJ1-1; 8 bases agree with TRBD1. This CDR3 spans 13 amino acids. Trimming cost V 3 bases and J 8 bases; bases outside gene matches: 5. In germline, CDR1 is LNHDA, CDR2 SQIVND (reference sequence). The CDR3 DNA sequence: TGTGCCAGTAGTATGGGCAGGGGGCAGGAAGCTTTCTTT. Amino acid sequence: CASSMGRGQEAFF.

This clonotype was seen only a few times. DNA for the CDR3: TGTGCCAGCGGCAGGGACGTAGCTGAAGCTTTCTTT. It translates to CASGRDVAEAFF. The chain has TRBV6-5 and TRBJ1-1; TRBD1 is a possible D gene (5 bases). CDR1 MNHEY and CDR2 SVGAGI come from the germline V gene. The CDR3 covers 12 residues. V lost 8 bases and J 6 bases, leaving 13 bases between the germline ends.

This clonotype was recorded at least ten times. This chain uses TRBV9 with TRBJ2-7, with 7 bases identical to TRBD1. V was clipped by 4 bases and J by 1 base; unmatched bases: 8. This CDR3 has 15 residues. Germline V CDR1 and CDR2: SGDLS, YYNGEE. The CDR3 sequence is CASSPSGTASYEQYF. The DNA of the CDR3 is TGTGCCAGCAGCCCGTCCGGGACAGCTTCCTACGAGCAGTACTTC.

The CDR3 DNA reads as TGTGCCAGTAATTTTGGGGGTACTGAAGCTTTCTTT. This encodes CASNFGGTEAFF. The V call is TRBV19, the J call TRBJ1-1; maybe TRBD1 (5 bases). V was clipped by 7 bases and J by 5 bases, with 11 bases between them. The CDR3 is made up of 12 amino acids. Germline V CDR1 and CDR2: LNHDA, SQIVND (reference sequence).

This clonotype was detected once. The chain carries TRBV9 and TRBJ2-6, with D maybe TRBD1 (6 bases). The V end was cut by 4 bases, the J end by 4 bases, with 18 bases between. The CDR3 runs to 17 residues. Germline values: CDR1 SGDLS, CDR2 YYNGEE. The CDR3 DNA follows: TGTGCCAGCAGCCTCAGGGGTATGGGCACAGGGGCCAACGTCCTGACTTTC. It codes for CASSLRGMGTGANVLTF. Filled out from reference TRBV9 and TRBJ2-6, the complete variable domain reads DSGVTQTPKHLITATGQRVTLRCSPRSGDLSVYWYQQSLDQGLQFLIQYYNGEERAKGNILERFSAQQFPDLHSELNLSSLELGDSALYFCASSLRGMGTGANVLTFGAGSRLTVL.

A few counts support this clonotype. One end of the junction varies from germline; a read error may be responsible. The chain couples TRBV10-3 to TRBJ1-6; D ambiguous. Germline CDR1 ENHRY, CDR2 SYGVKD. This CDR3 contains 14 residues. The CDR3 DNA is TGTGCCAGCAGTTACTCGAGGGAGGATTCACCCCTCCACTTT. Translating gives CASSYSREDSPLHF.

The chain carries TRBV5-1 and TRBJ1-6; 9 positions match TRBD1. J gave up 6 bases and V 4 bases, and 11 bases lay outside the gene matches. The germline CDR1 and CDR2 sequences are SGHRS and YFSETQ. The CDR3 runs to 17 residues. The CDR3 sequence: CASSVEPGQGINSPLHF. The CDR3 coding sequence is TGCGCCAGCAGCGTAGAACCGGGACAGGGAATTAATTCACCCCTCCACTTT. The full variable domain, completed using reference TRBV5-1 and TRBJ1-6, is KAGVTQTPRYLIKTRGQQVTLSCSPISGHRSVSWYQQTPGQGLQFLFEYFSETQRNKGNFPGRFSGRQFSNSRSEMNVSTLELGDSALYLCASSVEPGQGINSPLHFGNGTRLTVT.

The table lists this clonotype with a few counts. Compared with germline, one end of the junction differs, possibly owing to a read error. This rearrangement joins TRBV7-9 to TRBJ2-7, with 9 bases lining up with TRBD1. This CDR3 spans 16 amino acids. Germline values: CDR1 SEHNR, CDR2 FQNEAQ (reference sequence). CDR3 DNA: TGCGCCAGCAGCCAACCGGGACAGGGCATGTACTACGAGCAGTACTTC. Its protein product is CASSQPGQGMYYEQYF.

This clonotype appeared many times. The chain is built from TRBV29-1 and TRBJ1-1, with D possibly matching TRBD1 (5 bases). CDR3 length: 12 amino acids. Per germline, CDR1 SQVTM and CDR2 ANQGSEA. V was trimmed by 3 bases and J by 7 bases, leaving 12 bases between them. The CDR3 DNA follows: TGCAGCGTTGATTCCGGACACGATGAAGCTTTCTTT. As protein: CSVDSGHDEAFF. Full variable domain (missing parts from reference TRBV29-1 and TRBJ1-1): SAVISQKPSRDICQRGTSLTIQCQVDSQVTMMFWYRQQPGQSLTLIATANQGSEATYESGFVIDKFPISRPNLTFSTLTVSNMSPEDSSIYLCSVDSGHDEAFFGQGTRLTVV.

This clonotype was observed a few times. J is TRBJ2-7 and V is TRBV6-5; no firm D call. The V gene's germline CDR1 is MNHEY and CDR2 SVGAGI. The CDR3 sequence is 13 residues long. V was clipped by 10 bases and J by 0 bases, with 13 bases between them. The CDR3 DNA reads as TGTGCCACCCTGGGGTCGGGCTCCTACGAGCAGTACTTC. Residues: CATLGSGSYEQYF.

The chain joins TRBV27 to TRBJ1-2; perhaps TRBD1 as D (5 bases). This CDR3 has 14 amino acids. Germline values: CDR1 MNHEY, CDR2 SMNVEV (reference sequence). Trimming stripped 2 bases from V and 4 bases from J, with 11 bases between. CDR3 nucleotides: TGTGCCAGCAGTTTAAGGGGCAGCCTCTATGGCTACACCTTC. It is translated as CASSLRGSLYGYTF.

The chain recombines TRBV5-4 with TRBJ2-7; D tentatively fits TRBD1 or TRBD2 (5 bases each). Looked up from germline, CDR1 is SGHNT and CDR2 is YYREEE (reference sequence). The CDR3 has 12 residues. Trimming removed 4 bases from V and 5 bases from J, with 10 bases in between. CDR3 in amino acids: CASSEGYNEQYF. CDR3 nucleotides: TGTGCCAGCAGCGAGGGGTACAACGAGCAGTACTTC. The complete variable domain, with remaining parts taken from reference TRBV5-4 and TRBJ2-7, reads ETGVTQSPTHLIKTRGQQVTLRCSSQSGHNTVSWYQQALGQGPQFIFQYYREEENGRGNFPPRFSGLQFPNYSSELNVNALELDDSALYLCASSEGYNEQYFGPGTRLTVT.

A note on this clonotype: Since the CDR3 does not end with the conserved phenylalanine or tryptophan, this likely comes from a read error. The V gene is TRBV4-3, the J gene TRBJ1-1; D is unclear. CDR3 length: 14 amino acids. Germline lookup yields CDR1 LGHNA and CDR2 YSLEER. Trimming cost V 3 bases and J 4 bases, with 12 bases left between them. CDR3 amino acids: CASSHPGASTEAFL. Here the CDR3 DNA reads TGCGCCAGCAGCCATCCGGGTGCGAGCACTGAAGCTTTCCTT.

The rearrangement joins TRBV2 to TRBJ1-1; tentative D call: TRBD1 (6 bases). The CDR3 extends over 11 amino acids. Looked up from germline, CDR1 is SNHLY and CDR2 is FYNNEI. The ends were cut back, 8 bases at V and 5 bases at J, with 9 bases in the middle. The CDR3, as DNA: TGTGCCAGCGGGGGGCGTACTGAAGCTTTCTTT. This codes for CASGGRTEAFF. The full variable domain, its missing parts supplied by reference TRBV2 and TRBJ1-1, is EPEVTQTPSHQVTQMGQEVILRCVPISNHLYFYWYRQILGQKVEFLVSFYNNEISEKSEIFDDQFSVERPDGSNFTLKIRSTKLEDSAMYFCASGGRTEAFFGQGTRLTVV.

This clonotype was picked up a small number of times. The V and J genes are TRBV11-3 and TRBJ1-2; the match to TRBD1 covers 7 bases. CDR3 length: 12 residues. Germline CDR1 SGHNT, CDR2 YENEEA. With 11 bases clipped from V and 5 bases from J, the junction kept 8 bases outside the gene matches. As DNA, the CDR3 is TGTGCCGTAAGACAGGGCGGTTATGGCTACACCTTC. It yields the protein CAVRQGGYGYTF.

The chain carries TRBV5-1 and TRBJ2-2, with 7 bases that match TRBD2. After removal of 0 bases from V and 0 bases from J, the junction contained 2 bases not matched to a gene. Germline V CDR1 and CDR2: SGHRS, YFSETQ. This CDR3 contains 16 residues. The CDR3 bases are TGCGCCAGCAGCTTGGAGGGAGGGACGAACACCGGGGAGCTGTTTTTT. Protein product: CASSLEGGTNTGELFF.

The chain links TRBV19 to TRBJ1-3; no clear D gene. CDR1 and CDR2 from the germline V gene are LNHDA and SQIVND (reference sequence). V lost 9 bases and J 3 bases, leaving 15 bases between the germline ends. The CDR3 is 14 residues long. CDR3 DNA: TGTGCCAGCGGACGCCTGTCTCGTGGAAACACCATATATTTT. Translation: CASGRLSRGNTIYF.